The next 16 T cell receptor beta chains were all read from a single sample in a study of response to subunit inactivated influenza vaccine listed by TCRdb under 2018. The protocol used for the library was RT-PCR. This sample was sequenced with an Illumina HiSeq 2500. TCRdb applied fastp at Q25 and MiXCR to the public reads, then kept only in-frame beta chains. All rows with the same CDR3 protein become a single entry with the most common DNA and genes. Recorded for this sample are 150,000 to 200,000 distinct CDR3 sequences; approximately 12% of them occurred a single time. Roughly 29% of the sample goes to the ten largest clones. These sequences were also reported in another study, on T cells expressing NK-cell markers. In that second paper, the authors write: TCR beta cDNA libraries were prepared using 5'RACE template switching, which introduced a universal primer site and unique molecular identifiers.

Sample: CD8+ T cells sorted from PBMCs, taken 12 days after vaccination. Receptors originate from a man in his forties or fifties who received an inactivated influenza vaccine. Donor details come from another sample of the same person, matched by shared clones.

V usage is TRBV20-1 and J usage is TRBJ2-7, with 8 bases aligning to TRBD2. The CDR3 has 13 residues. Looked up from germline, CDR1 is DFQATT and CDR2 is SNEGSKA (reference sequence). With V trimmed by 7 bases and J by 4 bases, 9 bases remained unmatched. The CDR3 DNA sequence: TGCAGTGTAAGGGGCGGGGGGATGTACGAGCAGTACTTC. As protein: CSVRGGGMYEQYF.

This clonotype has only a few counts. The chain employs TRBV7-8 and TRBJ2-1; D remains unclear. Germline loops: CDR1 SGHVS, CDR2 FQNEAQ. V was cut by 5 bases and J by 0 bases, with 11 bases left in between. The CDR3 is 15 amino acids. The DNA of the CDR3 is TGTGCCAGCAGCGTAATGGCGATCTCCTACAATGAGCAGTTCTTC. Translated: CASSVMAISYNEQFF.

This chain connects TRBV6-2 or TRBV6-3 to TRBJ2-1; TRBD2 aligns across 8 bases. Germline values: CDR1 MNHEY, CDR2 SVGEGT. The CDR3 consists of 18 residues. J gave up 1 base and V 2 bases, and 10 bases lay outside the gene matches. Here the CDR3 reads CASSYLAGGPGSYNEQFF. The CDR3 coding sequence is TGTGCCAGCAGTTACCTTGCGGGAGGCCCGGGGTCCTACAATGAGCAGTTCTTC.

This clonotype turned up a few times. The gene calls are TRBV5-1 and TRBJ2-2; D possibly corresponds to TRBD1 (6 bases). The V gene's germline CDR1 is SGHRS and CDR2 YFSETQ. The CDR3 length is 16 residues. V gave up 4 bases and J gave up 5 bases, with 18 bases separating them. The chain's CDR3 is CASSSRDTPQTGELFF. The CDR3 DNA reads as TGCGCCAGCAGCAGCCGGGACACCCCGCAAACCGGGGAGCTGTTTTTT.

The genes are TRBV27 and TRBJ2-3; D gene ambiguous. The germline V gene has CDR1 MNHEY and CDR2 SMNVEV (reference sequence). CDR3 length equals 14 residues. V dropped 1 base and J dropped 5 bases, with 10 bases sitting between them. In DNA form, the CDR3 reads TGTGCCAGCAGTTTATTTGCGTTGAGAGATACGCAGTATTTT. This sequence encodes CASSLFALRDTQYF.

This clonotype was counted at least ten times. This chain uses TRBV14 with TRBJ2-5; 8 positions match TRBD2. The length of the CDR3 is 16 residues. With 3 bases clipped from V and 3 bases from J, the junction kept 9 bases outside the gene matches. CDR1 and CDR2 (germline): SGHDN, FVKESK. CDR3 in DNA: TGTGCCAGCAGCCACCTCCTCGGAGCGGGGGAAGAGACCCAGTACTTC. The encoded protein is CASSHLLGAGEETQYF.

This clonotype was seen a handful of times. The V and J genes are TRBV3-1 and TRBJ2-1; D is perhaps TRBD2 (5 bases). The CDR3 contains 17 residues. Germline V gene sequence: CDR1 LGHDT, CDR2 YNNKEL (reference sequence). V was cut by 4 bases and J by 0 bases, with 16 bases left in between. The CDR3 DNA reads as TGTGCCAGCAGCCCCCGGACTTCGTTCAGCTCCTACAATGAGCAGTTCTTC. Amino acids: CASSPRTSFSSYNEQFF.

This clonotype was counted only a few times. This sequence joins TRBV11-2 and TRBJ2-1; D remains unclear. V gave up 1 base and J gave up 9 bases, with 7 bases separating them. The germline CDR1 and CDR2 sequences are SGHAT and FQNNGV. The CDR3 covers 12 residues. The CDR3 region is CASSLGLPEQFF. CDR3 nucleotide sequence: TGTGCCAGCAGCTTAGGACTTCCTGAGCAGTTCTTC.

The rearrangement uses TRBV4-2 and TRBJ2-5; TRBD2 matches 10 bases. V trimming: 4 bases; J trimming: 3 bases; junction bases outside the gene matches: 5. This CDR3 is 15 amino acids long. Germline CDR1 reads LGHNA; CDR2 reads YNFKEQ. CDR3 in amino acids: CASSLFGLAEETQYF. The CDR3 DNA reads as TGTGCCAGCAGCCTTTTCGGACTAGCGGAAGAGACCCAGTACTTC.

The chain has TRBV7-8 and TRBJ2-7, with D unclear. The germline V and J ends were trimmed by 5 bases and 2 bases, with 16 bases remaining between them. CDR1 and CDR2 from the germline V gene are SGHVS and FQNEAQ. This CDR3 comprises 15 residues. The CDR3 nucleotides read TGTGCCAGCAGCCCTGTCGGGCAGAGAACCTACGAGCAGTACTTC. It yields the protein CASSPVGQRTYEQYF.

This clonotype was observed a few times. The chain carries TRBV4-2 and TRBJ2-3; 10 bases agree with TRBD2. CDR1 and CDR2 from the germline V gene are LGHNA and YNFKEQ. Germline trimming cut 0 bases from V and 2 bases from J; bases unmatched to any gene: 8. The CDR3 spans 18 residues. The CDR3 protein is CASSQDIGLAAFTDTQYF. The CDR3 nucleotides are TGTGCCAGCAGCCAAGACATCGGACTAGCGGCATTCACAGATACGCAGTATTTT.

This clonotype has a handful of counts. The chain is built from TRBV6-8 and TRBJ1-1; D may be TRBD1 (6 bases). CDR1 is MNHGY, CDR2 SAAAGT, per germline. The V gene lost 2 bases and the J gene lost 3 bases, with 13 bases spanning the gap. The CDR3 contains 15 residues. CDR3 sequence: CASSYPPPGDTEAFF. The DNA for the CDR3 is TGTGCCAGCAGTTACCCACCCCCAGGGGACACTGAAGCTTTCTTT.

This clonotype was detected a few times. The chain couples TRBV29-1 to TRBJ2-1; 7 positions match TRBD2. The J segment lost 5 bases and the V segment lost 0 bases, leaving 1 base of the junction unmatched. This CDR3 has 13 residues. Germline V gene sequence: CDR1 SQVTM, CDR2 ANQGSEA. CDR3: CSVEERGNNEQFF. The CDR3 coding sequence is TGCAGCGTTGAAGAGCGGGGGAACAATGAGCAGTTCTTC.

The chain's CDR3 is CASSVGVGGGPDTQYF. Here the CDR3 DNA reads TGTGCCAGCAGCGTAGGCGTGGGAGGAGGCCCAGATACGCAGTATTTT. The chain links TRBV9 to TRBJ2-3; D is perhaps TRBD2 (6 bases). The CDR3 runs to 16 residues. Per germline, CDR1 SGDLS and CDR2 YYNGEE. Deletions cut 0 bases from V and 4 bases from J, with 15 bases between.

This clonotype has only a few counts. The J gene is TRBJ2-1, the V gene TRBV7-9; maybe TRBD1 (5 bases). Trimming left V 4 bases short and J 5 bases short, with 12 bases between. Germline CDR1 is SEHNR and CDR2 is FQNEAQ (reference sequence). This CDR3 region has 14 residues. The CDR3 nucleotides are TGTGCCAGCAGCTCGCGGACAAGGGACAATGAGCAGTTCTTC. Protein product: CASSSRTRDNEQFF. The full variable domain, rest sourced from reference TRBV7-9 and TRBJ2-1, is DTGVSQNPRHKITKRGQNVTFRCDPISEHNRLYWYRQTLGQGPEFLTYFQNEAQLEKSRLLSDRFSAERPKGSFSTLEIQRTEQGDSAMYLCASSSRTRDNEQFFGPGTRLTVL.

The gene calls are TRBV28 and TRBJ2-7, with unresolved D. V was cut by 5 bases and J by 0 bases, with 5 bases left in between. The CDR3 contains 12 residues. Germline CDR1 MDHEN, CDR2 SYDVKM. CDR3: CASSHSSYEQYF. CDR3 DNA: TGTGCCAGCAGTCACAGCTCCTACGAGCAGTACTTC.